These 9 T cell receptor beta chains came from one sample sequenced in a study of shared clonotypes between healthy human individuals. Using immunoSEQ multiplex PCR, the repertoire was profiled, and TCRdb retains in-frame clones only, with some absent. The sample shows a few million clones, over 90% of them seen only once. Sample: naive CD4+ T cells from PBMCs. The sample's subset: CD45RA+ positively selected. The receptors were gathered from a man aged 18 to 35 in good health. Some clones in this sample may be carry-over from other donors' samples.

Comment on this clone: This specimen includes other DNA sequences encoding the same CDR3. The V gene is TRBV5-1, the J gene TRBJ2-7; D uncertain. Germline V gene data show CDR1 as SGHRS and CDR2 as YFSETQ. The CDR3 spans 13 residues. Trimming took 2 bases from V and 2 from J, leaving 8 bases between them. The CDR3 bases are TGCGCCAGCAGCTTAGAGCCGACCTACGAGCAGTACTTC. It translates to CASSLEPTYEQYF.

Only one count was recorded for this clone. The chain is built from TRBV28 and TRBJ1-5; D is possibly TRBD1 (6 bases). CDR1 is MDHEN, CDR2 SYDVKM, per germline. V dropped 5 bases and J dropped 7 bases, with 18 bases sitting between them. CDR3 length equals 15 residues. CDR3 coding DNA: TGTGCCAGCAGTATACCGCTACAGGGAGGGCAGCCCCAGCATTTT. Residues: CASSIPLQGGQPQHF.

V is TRBV2 and J is TRBJ2-7, with 8 nucleotides matching TRBD1. The germline V gene encodes CDR1 SNHLY and CDR2 FYNNEI. This CDR3 is 13 amino acids long. Trimming at V came to 6 bases and at J to 5 bases, leaving 6 bases not matched to a gene. The CDR3 nucleotides read TGTGCCAGCAGCCCGAGACAGGGGAACGAGCAGTACTTC. Residues: CASSPRQGNEQYF.

The chain carries TRBV19 and TRBJ2-7; D not resolved. Trimming shortened V by 5 bases and J by 5 bases, and 22 bases separated the two germline ends. This CDR3 contains 16 residues. Germline-derived CDR1 and CDR2 are LNHDA and SQIVND (reference sequence). The CDR3 coding sequence is TGTGCCAGTAGTCCTACCCTCAGCAGGAGTGGCCACGAGCAGTACTTC. Translation: CASSPTLSRSGHEQYF. Combining the CDR3 with reference TRBV19 and TRBJ2-7 gives the whole variable domain DGGITQSPKYLFRKEGQNVTLSCEQNLNHDAMYWYRQDPGQGLRLIYYSQIVNDFQKGDIAEGYSVSREKKESFPLTVTSAQKNPTAFYLCASSPTLSRSGHEQYFGPGTRLTVT.

The chain combines TRBV28 with TRBJ2-1, with TRBD2 matching 7 bases. The CDR3 totals 17 residues. J gave up 3 bases and V 3 bases, and 11 bases lay outside the gene matches. CDR1 MDHEN and CDR2 SYDVKM come from the germline V gene. The CDR3 DNA reads as TGTGCCAGCAGTTTTACCGGCGGGAGATGGAACTACAATGAGCAGTTCTTC. Its protein is CASSFTGGRWNYNEQFF.

The chain couples TRBV30 to TRBJ1-4; D may be TRBD1 (6 bases). The ends were cut back, 5 bases at V and 8 bases at J, with 12 bases in the middle. CDR1 GTSNPN and CDR2 SVGIG come from the germline V gene (reference sequence). This CDR3 region has 12 residues. CDR3 in amino acids: CAWRTGWEKLFF. The CDR3 region has the DNA TGTGCCTGGCGAACAGGGTGGGAAAAACTGTTTTTT.

The CDR3 region has the DNA TGTGCCAGCAGCGGGGGACAGGTCCAAGAGACCCAGTACTTC. Encoded protein: CASSGGQVQETQYF. The V gene is TRBV5-4, the J gene TRBJ2-5; 8 nucleotides agree with TRBD1. CDR3 length: 14 residues. J gave up 1 base and V 4 bases, and 3 bases lay outside the gene matches. Germline V gives CDR1 SGHNT, CDR2 YYREEE (reference sequence).

A remark on this clone: The same CDR3 is also encoded by other DNA sequences in this sample. The chain uses TRBV19 and TRBJ1-2, with TRBD1 as a possible D gene (6 bases). The germline V gene has CDR1 LNHDA and CDR2 SQIVND (reference sequence). V was pared by 3 bases and J by 2 bases, with 7 bases between. The CDR3 consists of 13 residues. CDR3 sequence (DNA): TGTGCCAGTAGTATCACAGGGAACTATGGCTACACCTTC. Translated: CASSITGNYGYTF.

The chain joins TRBV11-2 to TRBJ2-1; 10 bases line up with TRBD2. The germline CDR1 and CDR2 sequences are SGHAT and FQNNGV. The CDR3 extends over 14 amino acids. V trimming: 10 bases; J trimming: 4 bases; junction bases outside the gene matches: 7. The DNA for the CDR3 is TGTGCCACACTAGCGGGGAAAACTTACAATGAGCAGTTCTTC. Amino acid sequence: CATLAGKTYNEQFF.